The 29 T cell receptor beta chains below come from one sample, sequenced in a study of read filtering for tumor transcriptome and immune sequencing. From approximately 430 ng of RNA, a library with molecular barcoded alpha/delta and beta/gamma adaptors was made. TCRdb itself ran the reads through MiXCR, one entry per CDR3 protein. Among about 38,000 distinct CDR3 sequences listed, about 14% were seen once. Sequenced input: a population of CD138-negative cells sorted from bone marrow. All receptors come from a donor aged 40 or older with multiple myeloma.

This clonotype was seen many times. The rearrangement joins TRBV7-3 to TRBJ2-2; 11 nucleotides line up with TRBD2. The CDR3 spans 19 residues. Germline V gives CDR1 SGHTA, CDR2 FQGTGA. V lost 0 bases, J lost 7 bases, and 13 bases stayed unmatched. This CDR3 is CASSLTLWASGGHDGELFF. CDR3 sequence (DNA): TGTGCCAGCAGCTTAACGCTCTGGGCTAGCGGGGGGCACGACGGGGAGCTGTTTTTT.

Concerning this clonotype: A much larger clone differs by one base, so this may be a read error. The CDR3 protein is CASGRGKRSGNTIYF. The CDR3 DNA reads as TGTGCCAGCGGCCGCGGTAAAAGATCTGGAAACACCATATATTTT. The V call is TRBV4-2, the J call TRBJ1-3; unclear D gene. Germline CDR1 and CDR2: LGHNA and YNFKEQ. Trimming cost V 8 bases and J 1 base, with 15 bases left between them. The CDR3 contains 15 residues.

In regard to this clonotype: A much larger clone differs from this one at a single base, so this may be a read error. The rearrangement joins TRBV5-6 to TRBJ2-7; D is unclear. Germline V lookup: CDR1 SGHDT, CDR2 YYEEEE. The V end lost 1 base, the J end lost 7 bases, and 6 bases lay between the germline ends. The CDR3 totals 11 residues. CDR3 sequence reads: CASSLPREQYF. The CDR3 region has the DNA TGTGCCAGCAGCTTGCCGAGGGAGCAGTACTTC.

This clonotype came up many times. The rearrangement joins TRBV5-3 to TRBJ2-7; TRBD1 or TRBD2 may be the D gene (5 bases each). TRBV5-3 is placed among ORFs of uncertain function. CDR3 length: 16 residues. V shed 4 bases and J shed 4 bases, with 21 bases lying between them. In DNA form, the CDR3 reads TGTGCCAGAAGCAAAGACCGGGACCGCCTGGTTTACGAGCAGTACTTC. Translated, it gives CARSKDRDRLVYEQYF.

Regarding this clonotype: The final CDR3 position lacks the conserved phenylalanine or tryptophan, pointing to a likely read error. V gene TRBV6-5 combines with J gene TRBJ2-1; D gene unclear. The V gene lost 7 bases and the J gene lost 8 bases, with 9 bases spanning the gap. The CDR3 sequence is 11 residues long. Germline values: CDR1 MNHEY, CDR2 SVGAGI. Here the CDR3 reads CASTSLHEQFL. The CDR3 DNA is TGTGCCAGCACCTCTCTCCATGAGCAGTTCCTC.

This clonotype was found many times. The rearrangement joins TRBV10-3 to TRBJ1-5; D is uncertain. CDR1 and CDR2 from the germline V gene are ENHRY and SYGVKD. The CDR3 covers 13 residues. Trimming took 3 bases from V and 3 from J, leaving 6 bases between them. CDR3 DNA sequence: TGTGCCATCAGTGACTCGGACAATCAGCCCCAGCATTTT. Translation gives CAISDSDNQPQHF.

Turning to this clonotype: This probably arose from a read error, given a far larger clone one base away. The chain links TRBV6-5 to TRBJ2-1, with a possible D match to TRBD2 (6 bases). CDR1 is MNHEY and CDR2 is SVGAGI in the germline V gene. This CDR3 region has 13 residues. V was clipped by 6 bases and J by 10 bases, with 16 bases between them. CDR3 DNA: TGTGCCAGCAGAACGGACTACTCCTACGAGCAGTTCTTC. Protein: CASRTDYSYEQFF.

The table lists this clonotype with many counts. The chain combines TRBV20-1 with TRBJ1-6; D unclear. The germline V gene has CDR1 DFQATT and CDR2 SNEGSKA (reference sequence). Trimming pared 0 bases from V and 0 bases from J, leaving 6 bases between. There are 15 residues in the CDR3. Here the CDR3 reads CSARDPRSYNSPLHF. In DNA form, the CDR3 reads TGCAGTGCTAGAGATCCGCGCTCCTATAATTCACCCCTCCACTTT.

As concerns this clonotype: This sequence may be a read error, since a much larger clone differs from it by one base. The rearrangement uses TRBV6-5 and TRBJ2-1; D unresolved. Per the germline V gene, CDR1 is MNHEY and CDR2 is SVGAGI. The CDR3 runs 14 residues. CDR3 bases: TGTGCCAGCAGTTTGGGGAATTCCTACAATGAGCAGCTCTTC. This sequence encodes CASSLGNSYNEQLF.

This clonotype was seen at least ten times. This rearrangement joins TRBV2 to TRBJ2-1; D perhaps matches TRBD2 (5 bases). CDR3 size: 15 residues. The germline gives CDR1 SNHLY, CDR2 FYNNEI. The ends were cut back, 6 bases at V and 1 base at J, with 13 bases in the middle. Written as DNA, the CDR3 is TGTGCCAGCAGGACCGGACTGGGATCCTACAATGAGCAGTTCTTC. Its translation is CASRTGLGSYNEQFF.

This clonotype occurred many times. The V and J genes are TRBV27 and TRBJ1-5, with D perhaps matching TRBD1 (6 bases). In germline, CDR1 is MNHEY, CDR2 SMNVEV (reference sequence). Trimming removed 5 bases from V and 4 bases from J, with 12 bases in between. This CDR3 has 14 residues. Here the CDR3 DNA reads TGTGCCAGCAGTACACAGGGTCGGAATCAGCCCCAGCATTTT. This codes for CASSTQGRNQPQHF.

This clonotype was counted a few times. A clone one base away is much larger, so this may be a read error. The chain recombines TRBV7-9 with TRBJ1-1, with TRBD1 matching over 7 bases. CDR1 and CDR2 (germline): SEHNR, FQNEAQ (reference sequence). This CDR3 has 18 residues. Germline trimming cut 4 bases from V and 4 bases from J; bases unmatched to any gene: 18. CDR3 bases: TGTGCCAGCAGCTCCGGGAAGGGGGCGACAGACAGAATCACTGAAGCTTTCTTT. As protein: CASSSGKGATDRITEAFF. Variable domain in full (rest from reference TRBV7-9 and TRBJ1-1): DTGVSQNPRHKITKRGQNVTFRCDPISEHNRLYWYRQTLGQGPEFLTYFQNEAQLEKSRLLSDRFSAERPKGSFSTLEIQRTEQGDSAMYLCASSSGKGATDRITEAFFGQGTRLTVV.

This clonotype showed up many times. This rearrangement joins TRBV20-1 to TRBJ2-1, with D possibly TRBD2 on 5 matching bases. The CDR3 loop spans 14 amino acids. Germline CDR1 is DFQATT and CDR2 is SNEGSKA (reference sequence). The V gene lost 4 bases and the J gene lost 0 bases, with 10 bases spanning the gap. The CDR3 nucleotides are TGCAGTGCTACTAGCCATAGCTCCTACAATGAGCAGTTCTTC. This sequence encodes CSATSHSSYNEQFF.

This clonotype was seen repeatedly, ten times or more. V is TRBV3-1 and J is TRBJ1-2, with TRBD1 as a possible D gene (6 bases). Germline values: CDR1 LGHDT, CDR2 YNNKEL (reference sequence). CDR3 length equals 12 residues. V dropped 4 bases and J dropped 8 bases, with 11 bases sitting between them. The CDR3 here is CASSPGARGYTF. The CDR3 nucleotides read TGTGCCAGCAGCCCGGGGGCGCGAGGCTACACCTTC.

There are many counts of this clonotype. The rearrangement uses TRBV4-3 and TRBJ1-1; D unresolved. With 1 base removed from V and 4 bases from J, the gap between germline ends came to 10 bases. This CDR3 spans 14 amino acids. Germline loops: CDR1 LGHNA, CDR2 YSLEER. The CDR3 is CASSQVSGTTEAFF. CDR3 sequence (DNA): TGCGCCAGCAGCCAAGTTTCGGGTACCACTGAAGCTTTCTTT.

This clonotype was recorded at least ten times. CDR3 sequence (DNA): TGTGCCAGCAGCGACCCGGACAGGGCGCGTACTGAAGCTTTCTTT. Translating gives CASSDPDRARTEAFF. This chain uses TRBV9 with TRBJ1-1, with TRBD1 matching over 8 bases. Germline loops: CDR1 SGDLS, CDR2 YYNGEE. The CDR3 totals 15 residues. V shed 3 bases and J 5 bases; nucleotides not matched to a gene: 9.

This clonotype was observed at least ten times. V and J are TRBV18 and TRBJ1-2, with TRBD1 identical over 9 bases. There are 14 residues in the CDR3. J gave up 4 bases and V 2 bases, and 2 bases lay outside the gene matches. Germline V gives CDR1 KGHSH, CDR2 LQKENI. The CDR3 bases are TGTGCCAGCTCACCAGGGACAGGGCTCTATGGCTACACCTTC. It yields the protein CASSPGTGLYGYTF.

The V gene is TRBV11-1, the J gene TRBJ1-1, with D perhaps matching TRBD1 (5 bases). CDR3 length equals 14 residues. Germline V gene data show CDR1 as SGHAT and CDR2 as FQDESV (reference sequence). The V end lost 8 bases, the J end lost 0 bases, and 13 bases lay between the germline ends. The CDR3 sequence: CASGQGGMNTEAFF. DNA of the CDR3: TGTGCCAGCGGCCAGGGAGGGATGAACACTGAAGCTTTCTTT.

This clonotype has a count of ten or more. This chain uses TRBV5-1 with TRBJ2-2; tentative D call: TRBD1 (6 bases). This CDR3 contains 14 residues. Germline CDR1 and CDR2: SGHRS and YFSETQ. The V end lost 4 bases, the J end lost 1 base, and 8 bases lay between the germline ends. The CDR3 DNA reads TGCGCCAGCAGCAGGGGACAGAACACCGGGGAGCTGTTTTTT. It is translated as CASSRGQNTGELFF.

This clonotype came up many times. The chain couples TRBV7-3 to TRBJ2-3; D is ambiguous. V lost 4 bases and J 5 bases, leaving 10 bases between the germline ends. The germline gives CDR1 SGHTA, CDR2 FQGTGA. The CDR3 totals 13 residues. The CDR3 loop reads CASSSSRGDTQYF. The CDR3 bases are TGTGCCAGCAGCTCATCCAGAGGAGATACGCAGTATTTT.

The chain is built from TRBV28 and TRBJ2-5, with D perhaps matching TRBD2 (5 bases). CDR1 and CDR2 from the germline V gene are MDHEN and SYDVKM. The V gene lost 3 bases and the J gene lost 5 bases, with 10 bases spanning the gap. This CDR3 contains 13 residues. This CDR3 reads CASSFLRGETQYF. In nucleotides, the CDR3 is TGTGCCAGCAGTTTTCTTCGGGGTGAGACCCAGTACTTC.

The rearrangement uses TRBV7-3 and TRBJ2-5; the D call may be TRBD1 or TRBD2 (6 bases each). The CDR3 extends over 15 amino acids. Germline-derived CDR1 and CDR2 are SGHTA and FQGTGA. Trimming removed 4 bases from V and 4 bases from J, with 16 bases in between. CDR3 DNA sequence: TGTGCCAGCAGCTCCGGCCCTGGGGGGCCAGAGACCCAGTACTTC. Translating gives CASSSGPGGPETQYF. The whole variable domain, remainder taken from reference TRBV7-3 and TRBJ2-5, is GAGVSQTPSNKVTEKGKYVELRCDPISGHTALYWYRQSLGQGPEFLIYFQGTGAADDSGLPNDRFFAVRPEGSVSTLKIQRTERGDSAVYLCASSSGPGGPETQYFGPGTRLLVL.

With regard to this clonotype: A much larger clone differs by one base, so this may be a read error. The chain has TRBV9 and TRBJ1-1; D ambiguous. The germline V and J ends were trimmed by 7 bases and 1 base, with 11 bases remaining between them. Germline CDR1 reads SGDLS; CDR2 reads YYNGEE. CDR3 length equals 13 residues. The CDR3, as DNA: TGTGCCAGCGGCCCCCCCCGGAACACTGAAGCTTTCTTT. Its protein is CASGPPRNTEAFF. Based on the CDR3 plus reference TRBV9 and TRBJ1-1, the full variable domain is DSGVTQTPKHLITATGQRVTLRCSPRSGDLSVYWYQQSLDQGLQFLIQYYNGEERAKGNILERFSAQQFPDLHSELNLSSLELGDSALYFCASGPPRNTEAFFGQGTRLTVV.

This clonotype is a singleton in its sample. This may arise from a read error, as a much more abundant clone is one base away. V and J are TRBV12-3 or TRBV12-4 and TRBJ1-1; 9 nucleotides match TRBD1. The CDR3 extends over 14 amino acids. The CDR3 sequence is CASSTLNRGLGALF. The CDR3 DNA sequence: TGTGCCAGCAGTACCCTTAACAGGGGGCTGGGAGCTCTCTTT.

The chain couples TRBV27 to TRBJ1-5; 7 nucleotides match TRBD1. V was clipped by 5 bases and J by 6 bases; unmatched bases: 7. This CDR3 comprises 14 residues. Looked up from germline, CDR1 is MNHEY and CDR2 is SMNVEV (reference sequence). The DNA for the CDR3 is TGTGCCAGCAGTCCCAGGGGGGTCAGTCAGCCCCAGCATTTT. Its translation is CASSPRGVSQPQHF.

This clonotype has a handful of counts. The chain joins TRBV19 to TRBJ2-1; D is possibly TRBD1 (5 bases). The V end lost 3 bases, the J end lost 5 bases, and 11 bases lay between the germline ends. The CDR3 is 14 amino acids. The germline V gene encodes CDR1 LNHDA and CDR2 SQIVND (reference sequence). CDR3 in DNA: TGTGCCAGTAGTATTTCGACAGCCAACAATGAGCAGTTCTTC. It is translated as CASSISTANNEQFF.

This clonotype showed up many times. CDR3 sequence reads: CASSKDPHSNQPQHF. DNA of the CDR3: TGCGCCAGCAGCAAGGATCCACATAGCAATCAGCCCCAGCATTTT. This chain links TRBV5-1 with TRBJ1-5; D uncertain. Germline CDR1 reads SGHRS; CDR2 reads YFSETQ. The CDR3 runs 15 residues. V was shortened by 4 bases and J by 0 bases, with 11 bases between the two germline ends. Filled out from reference TRBV5-1 and TRBJ1-5, the complete variable domain reads KAGVTQTPRYLIKTRGQQVTLSCSPISGHRSVSWYQQTPGQGLQFLFEYFSETQRNKGNFPGRFSGRQFSNSRSEMNVSTLELGDSALYLCASSKDPHSNQPQHFGDGTRLSIL.

This clonotype has a count of ten or more. The CDR3 region has the DNA TGTGCCAGCAGCCAAGGACAGATAAGAGGGTATAAACTGTTTTTT. Translating gives CASSQGQIRGYKLFF. The V and J genes are TRBV14 and TRBJ1-4, with D possibly being TRBD1 (5 bases). Trimming took off 1 base at V and 11 bases at J, with 17 bases between the two ends. The CDR3 runs 15 residues. The germline CDR1 and CDR2 sequences are SGHDN and FVKESK.

Many counts were recorded for this clonotype. V usage is TRBV7-3 and J usage is TRBJ2-3; maybe TRBD2 (6 bases). Germline V gives CDR1 SGHTA, CDR2 FQGTGA. Between the trimmed V and J ends, which lost 5 bases and 1 base, there was a span of 13 bases. CDR3 length equals 15 residues. CDR3 region: CASSQAGGGTDTQYF. The CDR3 DNA follows: TGTGCCAGCAGCCAAGCCGGAGGGGGCACAGATACGCAGTATTTT.